One sample yielded the 9 T cell receptor beta chains listed below, sequenced in a study of long-term antiretroviral therapy in people with HIV. The assay, immunoSEQ v3.0, was run at survey level. Measured with immunoSEQ multiplex PCR; TCRdb has only the in-frame clones, and not every one. Of 25,000 to 30,000 clones in the sample, about 87% were seen once. Sequenced material: unsorted PBMCs, taken 3.2 years before starting antiretroviral therapy. The receptors come from a man aged 50 or older with HIV.

The chain uses TRBV5-1 and TRBJ2-5; 7 nucleotides match TRBD2. CDR3 size: 14 residues. J lost 2 bases, V lost 3 bases, and 4 bases had no gene match. Germline CDR1 reads SGHRS; CDR2 reads YFSETQ. CDR3 residues: CASSYGTTQETQYF. In DNA, the CDR3 is TGCGCCAGCAGCTACGGGACTACTCAAGAGACCCAGTACTTC.

This chain joins TRBV19 and TRBJ1-5; D might be TRBD1 (5 bases). The CDR3 extends over 13 amino acids. Germline-derived CDR1 and CDR2 are LNHDA and SQIVND (reference sequence). With 7 bases removed from V and 5 bases from J, the gap between germline ends came to 12 bases. Here the CDR3 reads CASTHRMYQPQHF. The CDR3 nucleotides are TGTGCCAGTACACACAGGATGTATCAGCCCCAGCATTTT.

The chain combines TRBV5-1 with TRBJ2-7, with 7 bases identical to TRBD2. CDR3 size: 14 residues. Looked up from germline, CDR1 is SGHRS and CDR2 is YFSETQ. Losses at the gene ends were 6 bases for V and 3 bases for J; bases not matched to a gene: 9. CDR3 DNA sequence: TGCGCCAGCACCTTCCGGGCGGGGGTCTACGAGCAGTACTTC. Its translation: CASTFRAGVYEQYF.

The gene calls are TRBV10-3 and TRBJ2-7; 8 bases agree with TRBD1. The V gene's germline CDR1 is ENHRY and CDR2 SYGVKD. The CDR3 covers 14 residues. V was clipped by 4 bases and J by 5 bases; unmatched bases: 7. The CDR3 nucleotides read TGTGCCATCAGTGGTGCGGACAGGGTGAACGAGCAGTACTTC. Protein: CAISGADRVNEQYF.

The chain links TRBV5-1 to TRBJ1-1, with unresolved D. The CDR3 is made up of 13 amino acids. CDR1 is SGHRS and CDR2 is YFSETQ in the germline V gene. The V end lost 0 bases, the J end lost 7 bases, and 10 bases lay between the germline ends. The CDR3 sequence: CASSLEAVSEAFF. The CDR3 nucleotides read TGCGCCAGCAGCTTGGAGGCAGTGAGTGAAGCTTTCTTT. Filled out from reference TRBV5-1 and TRBJ1-1, the complete variable domain reads KAGVTQTPRYLIKTRGQQVTLSCSPISGHRSVSWYQQTPGQGLQFLFEYFSETQRNKGNFPGRFSGRQFSNSRSEMNVSTLELGDSALYLCASSLEAVSEAFFGQGTRLTVV.

This chain links TRBV11-2 with TRBJ2-2; D is perhaps TRBD2 (5 bases). Trimming left V 4 bases short and J 1 base short, with 10 bases between. The germline V gene has CDR1 SGHAT and CDR2 FQNNGV. The CDR3 is 15 amino acids. The CDR3 coding sequence is TGTGCCAGCAGCTCAAGGACTCTGAACACCGGGGAGCTGTTTTTT. Its translation: CASSSRTLNTGELFF.

This chain uses TRBV7-3 with TRBJ1-6, with D unresolved. V dropped 6 bases and J dropped 8 bases, with 11 bases sitting between them. Germline CDR1 and CDR2: SGHTA and FQGTGA. CDR3 length equals 13 residues. CDR3 DNA sequence: TGTGCCAGCAGTAGACTGTTCGATTCACCCCTCCACTTT. Its protein product is CASSRLFDSPLHF.

The J gene is TRBJ1-2, the V gene TRBV19; TRBD1 aligns across 7 bases. There are 14 residues in the CDR3. The V gene end was trimmed by 3 bases and the J gene end by 5 bases; junction bases not matched to a gene: 6. Per germline, CDR1 LNHDA and CDR2 SQIVND (reference sequence). This chain's CDR3 is CASSMGTAGYGYTF. CDR3 nucleotide sequence: TGTGCCAGTAGTATGGGGACAGCGGGGTATGGCTACACCTTC.

J is TRBJ1-4 and V is TRBV15, with TRBD1 as a possible D gene (5 bases). This CDR3 is 16 amino acids long. Trimming stripped 0 bases from V and 2 bases from J, with 10 bases between. Looked up from germline, CDR1 is LNHNV and CDR2 is YYDKDF (reference sequence). The CDR3 spells CATSRDGAGTNEKLFF. CDR3 DNA: TGTGCCACCAGCAGAGATGGCGCAGGGACTAATGAAAAACTGTTTTTT.